Below, 23 T cell receptor beta chains from the same sample are listed, as sequenced in a study of CD8+ T cells in alopecia areata. Once RNA had been extracted, it was reverse transcribed into cDNA to act as the sequencing template. Measured with immunoSEQ multiplex PCR; TCRdb has only the in-frame clones, and not every one. The table records hundreds of thousands of clones, roughly 66% of them present only once. Treatment indicated: oral pan-JAK inhibitor, 5-10 mg twice daily. The source was CD4+ T cells sorted from blood, collected at roughly week 45, from a patient treated with tofacitinib. The receptors shown here come from a human donor with alopecia areata.

CDR3 in DNA: TGTGCCAGCAGCGACAGGGCAAACACTGAAGCTTTCTTT. Its protein is CASSDRANTEAFF. The chain joins TRBV7-2 to TRBJ1-1, with 7 bases identical to TRBD1. The ends lost 5 bases at V and 2 bases at J; junction bases unmatched: 2. Germline CDR1 SGHTA, CDR2 FQGNSA. This CDR3 has 13 amino acids.

The V and J genes are TRBV2 and TRBJ1-1; 7 bases fit TRBD1. After removal of 7 bases from V and 7 bases from J, the junction contained 9 bases not matched to a gene. The CDR3 is 13 residues long. The germline gives CDR1 SNHLY, CDR2 FYNNEI. CDR3 sequence (DNA): TGTGCCAGCAACAAACAGGGGACGGATGAAGCTTTCTTT. Translating gives CASNKQGTDEAFF.

The rearrangement links TRBV6-5 to TRBJ2-5, with TRBD1 matching over 7 bases. Matching the DNA end better, TRBJ2-7 makes the J call doubtful. Germline V lookup: CDR1 MNHEY, CDR2 SVGAGI. The CDR3 loop spans 14 amino acids. The CDR3 protein is CASSYAQGVDEQYF. The CDR3 DNA is TGTGCCAGCAGTTACGCCCAGGGGGTGGACGAGCAGTACTTC.

The chain joins TRBV29-1 to TRBJ1-1; a possible D gene is TRBD1 (5 bases). In germline, CDR1 is SQVTM, CDR2 ANQGSEA. The CDR3 has 13 residues. V gave up 6 bases and J gave up 4 bases, with 15 bases separating them. CDR3 region: CSVRPRESTEAFF. The CDR3 DNA reads TGCAGCGTCCGGCCCAGGGAGAGCACTGAAGCTTTCTTT. Combining the CDR3 with reference TRBV29-1 and TRBJ1-1 gives the whole variable domain SAVISQKPSRDICQRGTSLTIQCQVDSQVTMMFWYRQQPGQSLTLIATANQGSEATYESGFVIDKFPISRPNLTFSTLTVSNMSPEDSSIYLCSVRPRESTEAFFGQGTRLTVV.

The table lists this clone with a count of one. The chain joins TRBV7-2 to TRBJ1-5; D is ambiguous. The CDR3 is 13 amino acids. Looked up from germline, CDR1 is SGHTA and CDR2 is FQGNSA. V lost 5 bases and J lost 5, with 10 bases in between. In DNA form, the CDR3 reads TGTGCCAGCAGCGTCACGAGAGATCAGCCCCAGCATTTT. Its translation: CASSVTRDQPQHF.

The V gene is TRBV6-5, the J gene TRBJ2-7; no clear D gene. The CDR3 contains 13 residues. Trimming took 2 bases from V and 4 from J, leaving 9 bases between them. Germline CDR1 and CDR2: MNHEY and SVGAGI. CDR3 coding DNA: TGTGCCAGCAGTTACGCCGTCCGTTACGAGCAGTACTTC. Its translation: CASSYAVRYEQYF.

This chain joins TRBV19 and TRBJ1-6; unclear D gene. From germline, CDR1 is LNHDA and CDR2 SQIVND (reference sequence). Trimming removed 8 bases from V and 10 bases from J, with 12 bases in between. This CDR3 contains 12 residues. The CDR3 region has the DNA TGTGCCAGTTCTGAGGGTCCGTCACCCCTCCACTTT. Encoded protein: CASSEGPSPLHF.

The chain recombines TRBV2 with TRBJ1-6; possible D gene TRBD1, 5 bases. CDR1 and CDR2 from the germline V gene are SNHLY and FYNNEI. The CDR3 contains 15 residues. V was cut by 10 bases and J by 7 bases, with 20 bases left in between. The CDR3 loop is CATKGRVGENSPLHF. In nucleotides, the CDR3 is TGTGCCACCAAAGGGAGGGTGGGGGAAAATTCACCCCTCCACTTT.

The V gene is TRBV25-1, the J gene TRBJ2-2; D is ambiguous. This CDR3 is 14 amino acids long. V was clipped by 7 bases and J by 4 bases, with 13 bases between them. Germline V gene lookup returns CDR1 MGHDK and CDR2 SYGVNS. The DNA for the CDR3 is TGTGCCAGCACCGAAGTAGGCGGCACCGGGGAGCTGTTTTTT. Protein sequence: CASTEVGGTGELFF.

This chain connects TRBV28 to TRBJ2-7; D may be TRBD2 (5 bases). The CDR3 consists of 12 residues. V lost 6 bases and J lost 4, with 10 bases in between. Germline-derived CDR1 and CDR2 are MDHEN and SYDVKM. The CDR3 coding sequence is TGTGCCAGCAGAAGAACGGGGTACGAGCAGTACTTC. Translating gives CASRRTGYEQYF.

CDR3 sequence (DNA): TGTGCCAGCAGCTTTCAGGGTTCTAATGAAAAACTGTTTTTT. This translates into CASSFQGSNEKLFF. This chain joins TRBV7-9 and TRBJ1-4; a possible D gene is TRBD1 (5 bases). Germline values: CDR1 SEHNR, CDR2 FQNEAQ (reference sequence). The CDR3 runs 14 residues. V was trimmed by 3 bases and J by 3 bases, leaving 8 bases between them.

This clone has more than one count but fewer than ten. The chain uses TRBV2 and TRBJ1-1; no clear D. This CDR3 has 13 residues. Germline V lookup: CDR1 SNHLY, CDR2 FYNNEI. The V end lost 6 bases, the J end lost 3 bases, and 11 bases lay between the germline ends. The CDR3 reads CASSLESYTEAFF. The CDR3 nucleotides read TGTGCCAGCAGCCTAGAGTCGTACACTGAAGCTTTCTTT.

This clone was found a few times. This sequence joins TRBV2 and TRBJ1-5; TRBD1 is a possible D gene (5 bases). Trimming pared 6 bases from V and 5 bases from J, leaving 11 bases between. This CDR3 has 13 residues. Per germline, CDR1 SNHLY and CDR2 FYNNEI. The CDR3 DNA sequence: TGTGCCAGCAGAATTTTGGGGGATCAGCCCCAGCATTTT. Translation: CASRILGDQPQHF.

The chain is built from TRBV19 and TRBJ2-6, with a tentative D call TRBD2 (6 bases). This CDR3 is 15 amino acids long. From germline, CDR1 is LNHDA and CDR2 SQIVND (reference sequence). V was pared by 5 bases and J by 2 bases, with 10 bases between. The DNA for the CDR3 is TGTGCCAGTAGTCCCGGGACTGCTGGGGCCAACGTCCTGACTTTC. Its protein is CASSPGTAGANVLTF. The variable domain in full, with the rest retrieved from reference TRBV19 and TRBJ2-6, is DGGITQSPKYLFRKEGQNVTLSCEQNLNHDAMYWYRQDPGQGLRLIYYSQIVNDFQKGDIAEGYSVSREKKESFPLTVTSAQKNPTAFYLCASSPGTAGANVLTFGAGSRLTVL.

This clone occurred a few times. The V and J genes are TRBV5-6 and TRBJ2-7; D remains unclear. Germline V gene data show CDR1 as SGHDT and CDR2 as YYEEEE. The CDR3 spans 13 residues. The ends were cut back, 0 bases at V and 7 bases at J, with 11 bases in the middle. The CDR3 spells CASSLGQLREQYF. CDR3 DNA: TGTGCCAGCAGCTTGGGTCAACTCAGGGAGCAGTACTTC.

V gene TRBV6-5 combines with J gene TRBJ2-1; D is unclear. CDR3 length: 13 amino acids. Trimming removed 2 bases from V and 9 bases from J, with 11 bases in between. Germline V gene data show CDR1 as MNHEY and CDR2 as SVGAGI. CDR3 nucleotide sequence: TGTGCCAGCAGTTACCCAAAATTCGGTGAGCAGTTCTTC. Its translation is CASSYPKFGEQFF.

The chain has TRBV5-1 and TRBJ1-1; maybe TRBD1 (5 bases). V gave up 2 bases and J gave up 4 bases, with 15 bases separating them. The CDR3 covers 15 residues. Germline CDR1 reads SGHRS; CDR2 reads YFSETQ. The CDR3 coding sequence is TGCGCCAGCAGCTTATGGCAGGGCTCCAGCACTGAAGCTTTCTTT. Encoded protein: CASSLWQGSSTEAFF. The full variable domain, its missing parts supplied by reference TRBV5-1 and TRBJ1-1, is KAGVTQTPRYLIKTRGQQVTLSCSPISGHRSVSWYQQTPGQGLQFLFEYFSETQRNKGNFPGRFSGRQFSNSRSEMNVSTLELGDSALYLCASSLWQGSSTEAFFGQGTRLTVV.

This clone was detected a few times. J is TRBJ2-7 and V is TRBV25-1; D might be TRBD2 (7 bases). Looked up from germline, CDR1 is MGHDK and CDR2 is SYGVNS. V gave up 3 bases and J gave up 3 bases, with 12 bases separating them. CDR3 size: 14 residues. The CDR3 is CASSERGGGYEQYF. CDR3 bases: TGTGCCAGCAGTGAGAGGGGGGGAGGCTACGAGCAGTACTTC.

This clone was detected ten times or more. V usage is TRBV7-2 and J usage is TRBJ1-1; no firm D call. Germline V gives CDR1 SGHTA, CDR2 FQGNSA. This CDR3 contains 15 residues. V gave up 1 base and J gave up 2 bases, with 11 bases separating them. The chain's CDR3 is CASSLVPQVNTEAFF. CDR3 bases: TGTGCCAGCAGCTTAGTTCCCCAGGTCAACACTGAAGCTTTCTTT.

The genes are TRBV29-1 and TRBJ1-2; D is ambiguous. V lost 0 bases, J lost 8 bases, and 7 bases lay in between. Germline assignment: CDR1 SQVTM and CDR2 ANQGSEA. The length of the CDR3 is 11 residues. The CDR3 sequence is CSVEDQVGYTF. The CDR3 nucleotides are TGCAGCGTTGAAGATCAAGTCGGCTACACCTTC.

This clone has only a few counts. The CDR3, as DNA: TGTGCCAGCAGCCGGTGGACTATCCTCACAGATACGCAGTATTTT. Its translation is CASSRWTILTDTQYF. V is TRBV5-6 and J is TRBJ2-3, with TRBD2 as a possible D gene (6 bases). V lost 4 bases, J lost 2 bases, and 14 bases lay in between. The CDR3 sequence is 15 residues long. The germline V gene encodes CDR1 SGHDT and CDR2 YYEEEE.

The chain employs TRBV2 and TRBJ2-4, with D possibly being TRBD1 or TRBD2 (5 bases each). Trimming pared 5 bases from V and 2 bases from J, leaving 25 bases between. Germline lookup yields CDR1 SNHLY and CDR2 FYNNEI. This CDR3 has 19 residues. The CDR3 here is CASSQRSTSGLRPKNIQYF. CDR3 DNA: TGTGCCAGCAGTCAAAGATCTACATCGGGGCTACGGCCCAAAAACATTCAGTACTTC. Full variable domain (outside the CDR3, taken from reference TRBV2 and TRBJ2-4): EPEVTQTPSHQVTQMGQEVILRCVPISNHLYFYWYRQILGQKVEFLVSFYNNEISEKSEIFDDQFSVERPDGSNFTLKIRSTKLEDSAMYFCASSQRSTSGLRPKNIQYFGAGTRLSVL.

This chain joins TRBV5-6 and TRBJ2-2, with 9 bases fitting TRBD2. The V segment lost 4 bases and the J segment 0 bases; nucleotides outside the gene matches: 4. CDR3 length equals 16 residues. CDR1 SGHDT and CDR2 YYEEEE come from the germline V gene. The CDR3, as DNA: TGTGCCAGCAGCCTAATAGCGGGGGCGAACACCGGGGAGCTGTTTTTT. It codes for CASSLIAGANTGELFF. The full variable domain, with the rest looked up from reference TRBV5-6 and TRBJ2-2, is DAGVTQSPTHLIKTRGQQVTLRCSPKSGHDTVSWYQQALGQGPQFIFQYYEEEERQRGNFPDRFSGHQFPNYSSELNVNALLLGDSALYLCASSLIAGANTGELFFGEGSRLTVL.